One T cell receptor (beta chain) is described in this entry. The source of the sample is a study of sequential checkpoint blockade in melanoma. The wider study: Arm A got nivolumab then ipilimumab; arm B the reverse, 1:1.

The treatment here: randomized to nivolumab then ipilimumab (arm A) or the reverse (arm B). No patient had prior DNA-damaging chemotherapy. The CDR3 has 13 amino acids. The germline V gene has CDR1 SNHLY and CDR2 FYNNEI. Trimming pared 6 bases from V and 4 bases from J, leaving 9 bases between. Sequencing used immunoSEQ multiplex PCR; TCRdb keeps in-frame clones, though not all of them. The data show around 21,000 clones, around four fifths seen once. The receptor was derived from a human donor with melanoma. The starting material was CD8+ T cells sorted from blood (inferred from file names), obtained from a patient given nivolumab and ipilimumab in sequence. The chain is built from TRBV2 and TRBJ2-2; D may be TRBD2 (5 bases). The CDR3 spells CASRPGVTGELFF. DNA for the CDR3: TGTGCCAGCAGGCCCGGGGTCACCGGGGAGCTGTTTTTT.